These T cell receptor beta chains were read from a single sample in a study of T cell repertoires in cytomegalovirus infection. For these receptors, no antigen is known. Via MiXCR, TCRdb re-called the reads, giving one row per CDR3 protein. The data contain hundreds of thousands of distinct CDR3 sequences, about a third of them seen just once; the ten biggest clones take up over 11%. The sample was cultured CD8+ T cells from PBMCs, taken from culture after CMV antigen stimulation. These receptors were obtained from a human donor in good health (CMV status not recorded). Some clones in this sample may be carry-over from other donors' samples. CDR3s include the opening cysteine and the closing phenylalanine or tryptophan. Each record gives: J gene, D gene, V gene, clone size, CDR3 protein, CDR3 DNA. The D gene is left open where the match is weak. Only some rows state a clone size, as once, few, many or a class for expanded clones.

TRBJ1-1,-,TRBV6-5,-,CASSYTSMDTEAFF,TGTGCCAGCAGTTACACCAGCATGGACACTGAAGCTTTCTTT
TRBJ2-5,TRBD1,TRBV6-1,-,CASSADRVTETQYF,TGTGCCAGCAGTGCTGACAGGGTGACAGAGACCCAGTACTTC
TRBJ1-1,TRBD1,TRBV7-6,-,CANSLRPTQGDTEAFF,TGTGCCAACAGCTTACGCCCGACACAGGGGGACACTGAAGCTTTCTTT
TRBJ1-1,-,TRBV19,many,CASGGRTEAFF,TGTGCCAGTGGGGGCAGGACTGAAGCTTTCTTT
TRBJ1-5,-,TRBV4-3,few,CASSQDLPGRDSQPQHF,TGCGCCAGCAGCCAAGATTTGCCAGGGAGGGATAGTCAGCCCCAGCATTTT
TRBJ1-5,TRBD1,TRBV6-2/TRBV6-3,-,CASTIQGRNQPHHF,TGTGCCAGCACCATACAGGGGCGCAATCAGCCCCACCATTTT
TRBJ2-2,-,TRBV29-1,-,CSVDTGELFF,TGCAGCGTTGACACCGGGGAGCTGTTTTTT
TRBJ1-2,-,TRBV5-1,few,CASSPEGPWSYGYTF,TGCGCCAGCAGTCCAGAAGGGCCCTGGAGCTATGGCTACACCTTC
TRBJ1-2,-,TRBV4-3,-,CASSQGGVYYGYTF,TGCGCCAGCAGCCAAGGCGGAGTCTACTATGGCTACACCTTC
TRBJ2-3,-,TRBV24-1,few,CATSDWGRISSTDTQYF,TGTGCCACCAGTGATTGGGGCCGAATCTCTAGCACAGATACGCAGTATTTT
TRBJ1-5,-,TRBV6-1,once,CASSPYISNQPQHF,TGTGCCAGCAGTCCATATATTAGCAATCAGCCCCAGCATTTT
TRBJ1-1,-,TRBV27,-,CAVQGRPNTEAFF,TGTGCCGTACAGGGCCGCCCGAACACTGAAGCTTTCTTT
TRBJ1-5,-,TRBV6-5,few,CASSYSPQQPQHF,TGTGCCAGCAGTTACTCCCCGCAACAGCCCCAGCATTTT
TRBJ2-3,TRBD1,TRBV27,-,CASSSEDRGRDTQYF,TGTGCCAGCAGTTCGGAGGACAGGGGACGTGATACGCAGTATTTT
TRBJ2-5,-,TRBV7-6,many,CASSIRDTQETQYF,TGTGCCAGCAGCATACGGGACACCCAAGAGACCCAGTACTTC
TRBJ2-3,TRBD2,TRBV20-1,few,CSAAPGLAGHWGTDTQYF,TGCAGTGCCGCACCGGGACTAGCGGGACACTGGGGCACAGATACGCAGTATTTT
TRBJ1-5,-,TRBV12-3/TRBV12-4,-,CASRSGGGPQHF,TGTGCCAGCAGATCGGGGGGAGGGCCCCAGCATTTT
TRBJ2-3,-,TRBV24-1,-,CATSDQGGTDTQYF,TGTGCCACCAGTGATCAAGGGGGCACAGATACGCAGTATTTT
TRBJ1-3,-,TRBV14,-,CASSLRQSNSGNTIYF,TGTGCCAGCAGCCTACGACAGTCAAACTCTGGAAACACCATATATTTT
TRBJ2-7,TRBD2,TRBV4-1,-,CASSLLGNGRYEQYF,TGCGCCAGCAGCCTCCTCGGGAACGGGAGGTACGAGCAGTACTTC
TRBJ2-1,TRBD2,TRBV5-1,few,CASSLLRRDYTYNEQFF,TGCGCCAGCAGCTTGTTACGCCGGGACTATACCTACAATGAGCAGTTCTTC
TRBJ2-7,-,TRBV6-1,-,CASSEGTGTYEQYF,TGTGCCAGCAGTGAGGGAACAGGGACCTACGAGCAGTACTTC
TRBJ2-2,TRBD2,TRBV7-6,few,CASSSRLAGGGTGELFF,TGTGCCAGCAGCTCACGACTAGCGGGGGGGGGCACCGGGGAGCTGTTTTTT
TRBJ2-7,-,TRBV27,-,CASIGSYEQYF,TGTGCCAGCATAGGGTCCTACGAGCAGTACTTC
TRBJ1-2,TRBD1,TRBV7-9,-,CASSVGQLYGYTF,TGTGCCAGCAGCGTGGGACAGCTCTATGGCTACACCTTC
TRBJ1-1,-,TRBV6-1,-,CASSDRPGTEAFF,TGTGCCAGCAGTGACAGACCGGGAACTGAAGCTTTCTTT
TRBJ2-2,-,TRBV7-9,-,CASSLQGRGFSNTGELFF,TGTGCCAGCAGCTTACAGGGCCGGGGCTTTTCGAACACCGGGGAGCTGTTTTTT
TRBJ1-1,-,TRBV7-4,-,CAFEDRKGAEAFF,TGTGCCTTTGAAGACCGGAAGGGAGCTGAAGCTTTCTTT
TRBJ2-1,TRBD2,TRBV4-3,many,CASSQDGLAGYNEQFF,TGCGCCAGCAGCCAAGATGGGCTAGCGGGGTACAATGAGCAGTTCTTC
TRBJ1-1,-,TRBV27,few,CASRSGTTEAFF,TGTGCCAGCAGATCCGGGACGACTGAAGCTTTCTTT
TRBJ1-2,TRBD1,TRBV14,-,CASSQRRRGLSDGYTF,TGTGCCAGCAGCCAACGGCGCAGGGGGCTCTCCGATGGCTACACCTTC
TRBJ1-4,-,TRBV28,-,CASSFGVSKLFF,TGTGCCAGCAGTTTCGGTGTCAGCAAACTGTTTTTT
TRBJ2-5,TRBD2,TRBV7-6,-,CASSQTSGGPIVETQYF,TGTGCTAGCAGCCAGACTAGCGGGGGGCCCATAGTCGAGACCCAGTACTTC
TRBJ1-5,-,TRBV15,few,CATSGTSGGLYGNQPQHF,TGTGCCACCAGCGGAACGAGTGGGGGTCTGTATGGGAATCAGCCCCAGCATTTT
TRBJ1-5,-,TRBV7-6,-,CASSGGGASNQPQHF,TGTGCCAGCAGCGGGGGGGGGGCGAGCAATCAGCCCCAGCATTTT
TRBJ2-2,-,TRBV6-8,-,CATDPDGVTGGTGELFF,TGTGCCACAGACCCCGATGGGGTGACCGGGGGCACCGGGGAGCTGTTTTTT
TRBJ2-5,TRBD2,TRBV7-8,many,CASSTQRGGLETQYF,TGTGCCAGCAGCACCCAGCGGGGGGGCCTGGAGACCCAGTACTTC
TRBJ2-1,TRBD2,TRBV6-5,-,CASSYAGVEQFF,TGTGCCAGCAGTTACGCGGGGGTTGAGCAGTTCTTC
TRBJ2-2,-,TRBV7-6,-,CASSPERGNTGELFF,TGTGCCAGCAGCCCCGAAAGAGGGAACACCGGGGAGCTGTTTTTT
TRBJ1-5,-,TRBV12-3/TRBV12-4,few,CASSGRGEGPQPQHF,TGTGCCAGCAGCGGACGAGGGGAGGGACCTCAGCCCCAGCATTTT
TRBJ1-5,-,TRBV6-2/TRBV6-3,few,CASRSRGHTNQPQHF,TGTGCCAGCAGGAGCAGGGGCCATACCAATCAGCCCCAGCATTTT
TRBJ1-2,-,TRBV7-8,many,CASSPYETGFGYTF,TGTGCCAGCAGCCCCTACGAAACAGGGTTTGGCTACACCTTC
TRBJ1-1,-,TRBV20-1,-,CSARDLTQNTEAFF,TGCAGTGCTAGAGACCTGACACAGAACACTGAAGCTTTCTTT
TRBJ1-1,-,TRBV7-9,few,CATTAGLKAFF,TGTGCCACAACGGCGGGGTTAAAAGCTTTCTTT
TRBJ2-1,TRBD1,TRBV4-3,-,CASSQARDREQFF,TGCGCCAGCAGCCAGGCCCGGGACAGGGAGCAGTTCTTC
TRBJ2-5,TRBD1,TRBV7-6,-,CASSPGQGAYAYQETQYF,TGTGCCAGCAGCCCAGGACAGGGGGCTTATGCCTACCAAGAGACCCAGTACTTC
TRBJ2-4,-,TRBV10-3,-,CAISEDVKNIQYF,TGTGCCATCAGTGAGGACGTCAAAAACATTCAGTACTTC
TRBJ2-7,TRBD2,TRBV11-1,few,CASSLALAGITSYEQYF,TGTGCCAGCAGCTTAGCCCTAGCGGGAATAACCTCCTACGAGCAGTACTTC
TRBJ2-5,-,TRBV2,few,CASIEGRTQETQYF,TGTGCCAGCATAGAGGGCAGGACCCAAGAGACCCAGTACTTC
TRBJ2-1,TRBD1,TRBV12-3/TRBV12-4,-,CASRQTGAGEQFF,TGTGCCAGCAGGCAAACAGGGGCAGGGGAGCAGTTCTTC
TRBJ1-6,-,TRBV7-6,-,CASSKIGGFSSHLHF,TGTGCCAGCTCAAAGATCGGGGGTTTTAGTTCACACCTCCACTTT
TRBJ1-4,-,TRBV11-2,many,CASSREGSEKLFF,TGTGCCAGCAGCAGAGAGGGGAGTGAAAAACTGTTTTTT
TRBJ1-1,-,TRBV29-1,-,CSGDKGDYTEAFF,TGCAGCGGGGATAAGGGGGATTACACTGAAGCTTTCTTT
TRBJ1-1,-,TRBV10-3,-,CAISGGEMNTEAFF,TGTGCCATTAGTGGGGGGGAAATGAACACTGAAGCTTTCTTT
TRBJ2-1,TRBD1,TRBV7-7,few,CASSFRTGMHNEQFF,TGTGCTAGCAGCTTCCGGACAGGGATGCACAATGAGCAGTTCTTC